These 10 T cell receptor beta chains were sequenced from one sample in a study of cytomegalovirus exposure and HLA in healthy donors. The PCR employed 60 Vbeta primers together with 13 Jbeta primers. TCRdb's copy holds only in-frame clones and misses some; the assay was immunoSEQ multiplex PCR. Of 280,000 or so clones listed, around 90% are singletons. The sequenced sample consisted of PBMCs. These receptors were collected from a woman aged 18-35 years in good health and CMV-seronegative.

The chain couples TRBV18 to TRBJ1-2; D not resolved. Germline CDR1 KGHSH, CDR2 LQKENI. Trimming stripped 0 bases from V and 6 bases from J, with 17 bases between. The CDR3 totals 16 residues. In DNA form, the CDR3 reads TGTGCCAGCTCACCACCGGTTCCCGACCGAGGTCATGGCTACACCTTC. This encodes CASSPPVPDRGHGYTF.

This chain connects TRBV5-1 to TRBJ2-1; 7 nucleotides agree with TRBD2. V was clipped by 4 bases and J by 0 bases; unmatched bases: 10. This CDR3 comprises 17 residues. Per the germline V gene, CDR1 is SGHRS and CDR2 is YFSETQ. This CDR3 reads CASSQLGGGGSYNEQFF. The CDR3 DNA is TGCGCCAGCAGCCAGTTGGGTGGCGGGGGCTCCTACAATGAGCAGTTCTTC.

For the CDR3, the DNA is TGTGCCAGCAGTTTCGCGCCAGGCCCCGAAAAACTGTTTTTT. It yields the protein CASSFAPGPEKLFF. The chain employs TRBV27 and TRBJ1-4; D gene uncertain. V was cut by 3 bases and J by 8 bases, with 13 bases left in between. CDR3 length equals 14 residues. The germline V gene has CDR1 MNHEY and CDR2 SMNVEV (reference sequence). Supplemented by reference TRBV27 and TRBJ1-4, the full variable domain reads EAQVTQNPRYLITVTGKKLTVTCSQNMNHEYMSWYRQDPGLGLRQIYYSMNVEVTDKGDVPEGYKVSRKEKRNFPLILESPSPNQTSLYFCASSFAPGPEKLFFGSGTQLSVL.

The V gene is TRBV5-1, the J gene TRBJ2-7, with D perhaps TRBD1 (5 bases). This CDR3 has 14 amino acids. The V end was cut by 0 bases, the J end by 6 bases, with 13 bases between. The V gene's germline CDR1 is SGHRS and CDR2 YFSETQ. The CDR3 sequence: CASSLGQGNREQYF. CDR3 DNA sequence: TGCGCCAGCAGCTTGGGGCAGGGAAATCGCGAGCAGTACTTC. Full variable domain (outside the CDR3, taken from reference TRBV5-1 and TRBJ2-7): KAGVTQTPRYLIKTRGQQVTLSCSPISGHRSVSWYQQTPGQGLQFLFEYFSETQRNKGNFPGRFSGRQFSNSRSEMNVSTLELGDSALYLCASSLGQGNREQYFGPGTRLTVT.

This chain joins TRBV27 and TRBJ2-7; D possibly corresponds to TRBD2 (6 bases). The germline V gene encodes CDR1 MNHEY and CDR2 SMNVEV (reference sequence). This CDR3 comprises 11 residues. The CDR3 here is CSTWGGYEQYF. The CDR3 coding sequence is TGTTCTACGTGGGGAGGATACGAGCAGTACTTC.

The rearrangement links TRBV2 to TRBJ1-2; TRBD1 matches 11 bases. Per germline, CDR1 SNHLY and CDR2 FYNNEI. CDR3 size: 15 residues. The ends lost 6 bases at V and 1 base at J; junction bases unmatched: 4. This CDR3 is CASRLGTGGNYGYTF. The CDR3 bases are TGTGCCAGCAGATTGGGGACAGGGGGTAACTATGGCTACACCTTC.

The chain couples TRBV5-1 to TRBJ1-6, with 8 bases matching TRBD1. J was trimmed by 8 bases and V by 1 base; bases with no gene match: 11. Looked up from germline, CDR1 is SGHRS and CDR2 is YFSETQ. CDR3 length equals 17 residues. CDR3 residues: CASSLLSDRGSYSPLHF. As DNA, the CDR3 is TGCGCCAGCAGCTTGTTAAGTGACAGGGGTTCTTATTCACCCCTCCACTTT.

The V and J genes are TRBV5-5 and TRBJ1-5, with D unclear. Trimming removed 2 bases from V and 3 bases from J, with 9 bases in between. The germline V gene encodes CDR1 SGHKS and CDR2 YYEKEE (reference sequence). This CDR3 comprises 14 residues. CDR3 coding DNA: TGTGCCAGCAGCTTTCTCCAGTCCAATCAGCCCCAGCATTTT. Translated, it gives CASSFLQSNQPQHF.

This sequence joins TRBV30 and TRBJ1-2, with D possibly being TRBD1 (6 bases). V was shortened by 3 bases and J by 1 base, with 12 bases between the two germline ends. CDR3 length equals 14 residues. The germline gives CDR1 GTSNPN, CDR2 SVGIG (reference sequence). CDR3 DNA sequence: TGTGCCTGGAGCCAAATGGACAGTAACTATGGCTACACCTTC. Its protein is CAWSQMDSNYGYTF.

The chain couples TRBV11-2 to TRBJ1-5, with TRBD1 matching 9 bases. Trimming took 5 bases from V and 4 from J; bases not matched to a gene: 12. This CDR3 spans 17 amino acids. Looked up from germline, CDR1 is SGHAT and CDR2 is FQNNGV. The CDR3 nucleotides read TGTGCCAGCAGCCCTGGCGGGACAGGGTTAGGAAATCAGCCCCAGCATTTT. It translates to CASSPGGTGLGNQPQHF.